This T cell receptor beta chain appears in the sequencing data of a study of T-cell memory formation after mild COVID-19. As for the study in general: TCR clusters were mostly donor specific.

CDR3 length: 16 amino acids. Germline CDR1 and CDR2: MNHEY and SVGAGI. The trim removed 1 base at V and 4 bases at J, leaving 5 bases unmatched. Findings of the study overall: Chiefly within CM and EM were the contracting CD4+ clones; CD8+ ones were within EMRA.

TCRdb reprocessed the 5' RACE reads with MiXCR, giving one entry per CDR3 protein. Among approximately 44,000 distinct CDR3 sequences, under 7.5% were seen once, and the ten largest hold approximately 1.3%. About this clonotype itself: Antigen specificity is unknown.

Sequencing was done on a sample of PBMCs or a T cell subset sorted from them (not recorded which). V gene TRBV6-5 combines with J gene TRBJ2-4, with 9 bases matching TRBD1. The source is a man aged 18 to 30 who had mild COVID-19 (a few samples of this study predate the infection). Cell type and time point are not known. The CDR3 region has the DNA TGTGCCAGCAGTTACTGGGACAGGGCAAGGAAAAACATTCAGTACTTC. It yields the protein CASSYWDRARKNIQYF.